This TCR beta chain was sequenced during a study of blood T cell repertoires in COVID-19. Only a few counts were recorded for this clone. This table comes from immunoSEQ multiplex PCR, and its TCRdb copy is limited to in-frame clones, with some not included. The sample includes about 200,000 clones, around 95% of them seen just once. Germline values: CDR1 MGHRA, CDR2 YSYEKL. The trim removed 0 bases at V and 2 bases at J, leaving 11 bases unmatched. The CDR3 loop spans 19 amino acids. This receptor was obtained from a man aged 25 to 40 with COVID-19, enrolled during active disease. Sequences were obtained from peripheral blood. The chain carries TRBV4-1 and TRBJ2-1; 9 bases map to TRBD2. The CDR3 nucleotides are TGCGCCAGCAGCCAAGATGCGCTAGCGGGAACCAAGCCCTACAATGAGCAGTTCTTC. It is translated as CASSQDALAGTKPYNEQFF.